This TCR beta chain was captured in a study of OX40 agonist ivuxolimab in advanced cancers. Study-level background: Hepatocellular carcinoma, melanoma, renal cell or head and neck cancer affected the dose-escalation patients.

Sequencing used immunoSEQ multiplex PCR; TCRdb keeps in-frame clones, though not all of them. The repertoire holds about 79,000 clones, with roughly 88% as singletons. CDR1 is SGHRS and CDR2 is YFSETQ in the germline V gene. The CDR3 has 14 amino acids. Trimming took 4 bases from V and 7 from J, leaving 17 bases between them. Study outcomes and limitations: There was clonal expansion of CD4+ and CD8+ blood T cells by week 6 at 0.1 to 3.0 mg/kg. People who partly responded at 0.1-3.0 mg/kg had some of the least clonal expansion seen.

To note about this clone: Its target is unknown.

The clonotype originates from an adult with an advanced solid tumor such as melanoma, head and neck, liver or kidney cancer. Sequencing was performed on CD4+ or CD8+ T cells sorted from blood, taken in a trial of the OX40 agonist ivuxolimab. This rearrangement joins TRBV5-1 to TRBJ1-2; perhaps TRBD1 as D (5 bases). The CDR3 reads CASSPDGGRGGYTF. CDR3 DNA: TGCGCCAGCAGCCCAGACGGGGGAAGGGGTGGCTACACCTTC.